This TCR beta chain was recorded in a study of blood T cell repertoires in COVID-19. Cohorts were assigned according to the clinical history that participants reported. Donors in Cohort 3 who had recovered were those with two negative PCRs, healthcare professional clearance, or resolution of their symptoms. TCRdb keeps only in-frame clones here, not all; method: immunoSEQ multiplex PCR. The data contain about 290,000 clones, under 90% of them singletons. The CDR3 length is 15 residues. The J segment lost 5 bases and the V segment lost 5 bases, leaving 8 bases of the junction unmatched. Germline lookup yields CDR1 KGHDR and CDR2 SFDVKD.

The receptor comes from a woman in her thirties or forties who had recovered from COVID-19. The V and J genes are TRBV24-1 and TRBJ2-1; 7 positions agree with TRBD2. The sequenced sample consisted of PBMCs or T cells enriched from blood (not recorded which). In nucleotides, the CDR3 is TGTGCCACCAGTGCAGCCAGCGGGGTGAACAATGAGCAGTTCTTC. Encoded protein: CATSAASGVNNEQFF.